A selection of T cell receptor beta chains follows, all from one sample in a study of T cells in localized non-small cell lung cancer. Profiling relied on immunoSEQ multiplex PCR, and the TCRdb table lists in-frame clones only, not all of them. Among tens of thousands of clones listed, over 75% were seen once. The sample here was peripheral blood, taken before any cancer treatment. Receptors were obtained from an older male donor with stage III lung adenocarcinoma. The conserved cysteine and the conserved F or W are not part of the CDR3 here. Fields, in order: V gene, CDR3 protein.

v_gene: TRBV7-9
CDR3aa: ASNLAGSVEQY

v_gene: TRBV28
CDR3aa: ACNDRLSQGWY

v_gene: TRBV21-1
CDR3aa: ASSLQGQPQH

v_gene: TRBV29-1
CDR3aa: SVRRQGPYEQY

v_gene: TRBV6-5
CDR3aa: ASSQYNEQF

v_gene: TRBV9
CDR3aa: ASSPWTSLNEQF

v_gene: TRBV6-5
CDR3aa: ASSYSETLASEQY

v_gene: TRBV27
CDR3aa: ASSFAGNNSPLH

v_gene: TRBV6-1
CDR3aa: ASSHYEQY

v_gene: TRBV19
CDR3aa: ASSKSTRLNNEQF

v_gene: TRBV6-5
CDR3aa: ASILSTGLSTEAF

v_gene: TRBV30
CDR3aa: AWSPGRDSLNQPQH